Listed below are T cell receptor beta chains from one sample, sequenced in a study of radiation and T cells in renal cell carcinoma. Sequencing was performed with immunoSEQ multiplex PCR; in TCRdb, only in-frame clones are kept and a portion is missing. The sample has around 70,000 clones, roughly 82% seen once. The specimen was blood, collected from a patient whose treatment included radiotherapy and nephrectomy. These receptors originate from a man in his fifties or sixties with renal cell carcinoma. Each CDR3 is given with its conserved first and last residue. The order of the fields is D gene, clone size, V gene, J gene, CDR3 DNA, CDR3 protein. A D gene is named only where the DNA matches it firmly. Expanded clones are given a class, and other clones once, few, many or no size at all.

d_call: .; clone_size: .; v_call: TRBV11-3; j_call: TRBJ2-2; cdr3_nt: TGTGCCAGCAGCTTATTCGGAGATAACACCGGGGAGCTGTTTTTT; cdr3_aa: CASSLFGDNTGELFF
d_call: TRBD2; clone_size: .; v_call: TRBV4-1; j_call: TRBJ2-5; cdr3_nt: TGCGCCAGCAGCTGGACTAGCGGGAGTTTGGAGACCCAGTACTTC; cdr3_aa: CASSWTSGSLETQYF
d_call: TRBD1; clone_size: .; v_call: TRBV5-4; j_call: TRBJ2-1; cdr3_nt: TGTGCCAGCAGCTTGAGAGGGGGCCAATCCTACAATGAGCAGTTCTTC; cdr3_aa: CASSLRGGQSYNEQFF
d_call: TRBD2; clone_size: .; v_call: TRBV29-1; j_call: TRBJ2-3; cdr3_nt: TGCAGCGTTGTGCTGACTAGCGGGAGTGCAGATACGCAGTATTTT; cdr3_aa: CSVVLTSGSADTQYF
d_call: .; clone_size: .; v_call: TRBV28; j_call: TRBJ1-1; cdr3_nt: TGTGCCAGCAGTCCCATCGCCGTAGCCACTGAAGCTTTCTTT; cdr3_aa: CASSPIAVATEAFF
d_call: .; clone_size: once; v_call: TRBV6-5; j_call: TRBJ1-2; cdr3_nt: TGTGCCAGCAAACAATTGGGCGTCTATGGCTACACCTTC; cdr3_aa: CASKQLGVYGYTF
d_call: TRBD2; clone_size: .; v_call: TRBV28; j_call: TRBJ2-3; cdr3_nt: TGTGCCAGCAGTTTACCGGGACTAGCGGGAGGGACAGATACGCAGTATTTT; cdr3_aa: CASSLPGLAGGTDTQYF
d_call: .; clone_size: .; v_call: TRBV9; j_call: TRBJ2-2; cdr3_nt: TGTGCCAGCAGCGTAGCTTTGGAGGGAGGGGAGCTGTTTTTT; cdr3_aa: CASSVALEGGELFF
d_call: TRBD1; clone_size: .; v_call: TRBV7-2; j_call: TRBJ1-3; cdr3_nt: TGTGCCAGCAGCTCTACAGGGGGCCCCGGAAACACCATATATTTT; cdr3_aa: CASSSTGGPGNTIYF
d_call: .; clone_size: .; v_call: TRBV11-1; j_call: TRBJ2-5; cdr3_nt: TGTGCCAGCAGCCCTCTCAGGGCAGGCCAAGAGACCCAGTACTTC; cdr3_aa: CASSPLRAGQETQYF
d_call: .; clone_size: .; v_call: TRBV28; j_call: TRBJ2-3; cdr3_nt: TGTGCCAGCAGTTTAGCAGATACGCAGTATTTT; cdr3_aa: CASSLADTQYF
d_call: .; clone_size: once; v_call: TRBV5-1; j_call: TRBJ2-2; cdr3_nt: TGCGCCAGCAGCTTGGAGGGGTTGCGGAACACCGGGGAGCTGTTTTTT; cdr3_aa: CASSLEGLRNTGELFF
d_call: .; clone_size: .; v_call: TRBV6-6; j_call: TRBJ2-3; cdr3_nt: TGTGCCACCAAAGGGGGAACTAGCACAGATACGCAGTATTTT; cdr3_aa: CATKGGTSTDTQYF
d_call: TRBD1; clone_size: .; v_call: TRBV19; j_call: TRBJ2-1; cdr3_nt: TGTGCCAGTAGCCTTGGGACAGGGACCCCCTACAATGAGCAGTTCTTC; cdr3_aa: CASSLGTGTPYNEQFF
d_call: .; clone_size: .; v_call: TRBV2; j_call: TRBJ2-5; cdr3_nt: TGTGCCAGCAGTGAAGACTCGGCGGGGGCATCGACGGAGACCCAGTACTTC; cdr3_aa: CASSEDSAGASTETQYF
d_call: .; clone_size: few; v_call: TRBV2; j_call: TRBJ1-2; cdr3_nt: TGTGCCAGCAGCAGGGGCGAGGATTATGGCTACACCTTC; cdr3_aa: CASSRGEDYGYTF
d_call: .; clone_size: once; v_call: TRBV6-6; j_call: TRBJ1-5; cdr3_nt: TGTGCCAGCAGTAACGGCAGGGCGGGGAGCAATCAGCCCCAGCATTTT; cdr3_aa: CASSNGRAGSNQPQHF
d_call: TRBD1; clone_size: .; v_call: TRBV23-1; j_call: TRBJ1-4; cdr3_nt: TGCGCCAGCAGTCAACTCCAGGGGGAAAAGGGTGAAAAACTGTTTTTT; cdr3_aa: CASSQLQGEKGEKLFF
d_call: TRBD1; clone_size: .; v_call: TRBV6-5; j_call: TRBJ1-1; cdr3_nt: TGTGCCAGCAGTAAGGGACAGGGGGCTGACACTGAAGCTTTCTTT; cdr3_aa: CASSKGQGADTEAFF
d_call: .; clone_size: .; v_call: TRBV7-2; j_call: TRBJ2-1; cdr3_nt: TGTGCCAGCAGCTTAAAGAGGGGCAATGAGCAGTTCTTC; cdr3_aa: CASSLKRGNEQFF
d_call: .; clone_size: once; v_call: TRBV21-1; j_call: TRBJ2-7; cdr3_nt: TGTGCCAGCAGCAAAGGGGAGCGGGCCCCGTCCTACGAGCAGTACTTC; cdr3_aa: CASSKGERAPSYEQYF
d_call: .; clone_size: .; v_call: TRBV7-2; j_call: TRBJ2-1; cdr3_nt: TGTGCCAGCAGCTTGGATAGCGGAGGGGTCGATGAGCAGTTCTTC; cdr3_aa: CASSLDSGGVDEQFF
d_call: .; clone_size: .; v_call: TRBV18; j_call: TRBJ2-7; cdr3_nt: TGTGCCAGCTCACCACGGAAGAACTCCTACGAGCAGTACTTC; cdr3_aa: CASSPRKNSYEQYF
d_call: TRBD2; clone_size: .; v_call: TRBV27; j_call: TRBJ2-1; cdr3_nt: TGTGCCAGCAGTCTCCGGACTAGCGGGAGCAATGAGCAGTTCTTC; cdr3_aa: CASSLRTSGSNEQFF
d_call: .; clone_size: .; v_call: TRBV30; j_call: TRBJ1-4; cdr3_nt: TGTGCCTGGGGCCCCCTGGGAACGAATGAAAAACTGTTTTTT; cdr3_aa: CAWGPLGTNEKLFF
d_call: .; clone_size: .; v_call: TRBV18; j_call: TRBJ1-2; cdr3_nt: TGTGCCAGCTCACCTTTGGGGATACCAGAGGCCTATGGCTACACCTTC; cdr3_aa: CASSPLGIPEAYGYTF
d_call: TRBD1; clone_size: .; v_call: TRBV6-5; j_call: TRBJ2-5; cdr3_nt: TGTGCCAGCCGGGACAGGCTGAGGGAGACCCAGTACTTC; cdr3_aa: CASRDRLRETQYF